This T cell receptor (beta chain) appears in the sequencing data of a study of control samples from healthy donors and cancer patients. CDR3 size: 13 residues. The germline gives CDR1 SGHTA, CDR2 FQGNSA. Trimming pared 7 bases from V and 5 bases from J, leaving 13 bases between. TCRdb's copy holds only in-frame clones and misses some; the assay was immunoSEQ multiplex PCR. The table has 90,000 or so clones, roughly nine tenths seen once. The sequencing sample was made of blood. The chain employs TRBV7-2 and TRBJ2-3; D is uncertain. The TCR originated in a woman aged 60-75 years in good health. CDR3: CASKTSYGDTQYF. The CDR3 coding sequence is TGTGCCAGCAAGACCAGTTATGGAGATACGCAGTATTTT. Complete variable domain (other parts from reference TRBV7-2 and TRBJ2-3): GAGVSQSPSNKVTEKGKDVELRCDPISGHTALYWYRQSLGQGLEFLIYFQGNSAPDKSGLPSDRFSAERTGGSVSTLTIQRTQQEDSAVYLCASKTSYGDTQYFGPGTRLTVL.